This TCR beta chain is from a study of T-cell memory formation after mild COVID-19. Whole-study results and caveats: Chiefly within CM and EM were the contracting CD4+ clones; CD8+ ones were within EMRA. While clones contracting from day 15 to 85 were balanced between CD4 and CD8, later expanders leaned CD4+.

A note on this clonotype: Its matching antigen is unknown.

The CDR3 has 15 residues. The V gene lost 5 bases and the J gene lost 7 bases, with 18 bases spanning the gap. The germline CDR1 and CDR2 sequences are SGHRS and YFSETQ. Libraries for TCRalpha and TCRbeta carried sample barcodes and unique molecular identifiers via 5'RACE. TCRdb recomputed calls from the 5' RACE reads with MiXCR, one row per CDR3 protein. Found here are 470,000 or so distinct CDR3 sequences, 15% to 20% of them singletons; the top ten hold around an eighth. The sample taken for sequencing was PBMCs or a T cell subset sorted from them (not recorded which). The chain combines TRBV5-1 with TRBJ2-2; D not certain. This TCR was sampled from an adult woman who had mild COVID-19 (a few samples of this study predate the infection). Cell type and time point are not known. CDR3 nucleotide sequence: TGCGCCAGCAGGGTGATTCAGTCCAAGAACGGGGAGCTGTTTTTT. As protein: CASRVIQSKNGELFF.